These 15 T cell receptor beta chains originate from one sample sequenced in a study of vaccination effects on CD4 cells after COVID-19. Assay: immunoSEQ multiplex PCR; the TCRdb copy retains only in-frame clones and omits some. The table shows tens of thousands of clones, with approximately 80% occurring only once. Their target antigens are unknown. It was after 10 days of culture that CD4+ T cells were isolated. Participants each got two BNT162b2 or mRNA-1273 vaccine doses. The specimen comprised CD4+ T cells from PBMCs cultured without peptide, sampled after COVID-19 vaccination. The receptors stem from a human donor who received a COVID-19 vaccine.

This chain links TRBV19 with TRBJ2-5; possible D gene TRBD1, 5 bases. There are 15 residues in the CDR3. Per the germline V gene, CDR1 is LNHDA and CDR2 is SQIVND (reference sequence). Trimming took off 3 bases at V and 4 bases at J, with 15 bases between the two ends. The CDR3 region is CASSIAPPQGETQYF. The CDR3 nucleotides are TGTGCCAGTAGTATCGCCCCACCTCAGGGAGAGACCCAGTACTTC.

This sequence joins TRBV11-2 and TRBJ2-3, with D maybe TRBD2 (6 bases). The CDR3 is 13 amino acids. Germline-derived CDR1 and CDR2 are SGHAT and FQNNGV. Trimming removed 3 bases at V and 4 bases at J, with 8 bases between. This chain's CDR3 is CASSFTSPDTQYF. The DNA of the CDR3 is TGTGCCAGCAGCTTCACTAGCCCAGATACGCAGTATTTT.

J is TRBJ2-7 and V is TRBV5-1; D unclear. Between the trimmed V and J ends, which lost 0 bases and 0 bases, there was a span of 10 bases. Germline V gives CDR1 SGHRS, CDR2 YFSETQ. The CDR3 is 15 residues long. The CDR3 nucleotides are TGCGCCAGCAGCTTGGGCCCCGTCAGCTCCTACGAGCAGTACGTC. It encodes CASSLGPVSSYEQYV.

The chain employs TRBV19 and TRBJ1-1, with a possible D match to TRBD1 (6 bases). The CDR3 is 17 residues long. The germline V and J ends were trimmed by 6 bases and 4 bases, with 24 bases remaining between them. Germline V gene data show CDR1 as LNHDA and CDR2 as SQIVND (reference sequence). As DNA, the CDR3 is TGTGCCAGTAGGAACCACGGGACACCCGCCATGGGCACTGAAGCTTTCTTT. Amino acids: CASRNHGTPAMGTEAFF.

This chain links TRBV6-5 with TRBJ1-2; D is uncertain. V was cut by 6 bases and J by 0 bases, with 11 bases left in between. Germline values: CDR1 MNHEY, CDR2 SVGAGI. The CDR3 consists of 14 residues. CDR3 loop: CASSPVAANYGYTF. The CDR3 DNA sequence: TGTGCCAGCAGCCCCGTCGCAGCTAACTATGGCTACACCTTC.

The chain has TRBV6-5 and TRBJ2-2; D is unclear. V was shortened by 4 bases and J by 2 bases, with 11 bases between the two germline ends. The germline V gene encodes CDR1 MNHEY and CDR2 SVGAGI. This CDR3 has 15 amino acids. The CDR3 region has the DNA TGTGCCAGCAGTTCTCTTCCTTCTAACACCGGGGAGCTGTTTTTT. This codes for CASSSLPSNTGELFF.

This clone was counted only a few times. The rearrangement uses TRBV2 and TRBJ1-5; perhaps TRBD1 as D (5 bases). The CDR3 totals 14 residues. Trimming left V 4 bases short and J 0 bases short, with 7 bases between. CDR1 and CDR2 (germline): SNHLY, FYNNEI. CDR3 DNA: TGTGCCAGCAGTGGGGGGGGTAGCAATCAGCCCCAGCATTTT. Protein: CASSGGGSNQPQHF.

Regarding this clone: The same CDR3 also results from other DNA sequences found in this sample. The chain couples TRBV29-1 to TRBJ1-5, with no clear D. The CDR3 has 12 residues. CDR1 and CDR2 (germline): SQVTM, ANQGSEA. Trimming shortened V by 4 bases and J by 4 bases, and 8 bases separated the two germline ends. This CDR3 is CSVGGSNQPQHF. CDR3 nucleotides: TGCAGCGTTGGAGGGTCTAATCAGCCCCAGCATTTT.

The chain uses TRBV6-5 and TRBJ2-3; possible D gene TRBD2, 5 bases. Between the trimmed V and J ends, which lost 0 bases and 2 bases, there was a span of 12 bases. Germline V CDR1 and CDR2: MNHEY, SVGAGI. The CDR3 runs 16 residues. CDR3 sequence reads: CASSYSDWPDTDTQYF. Here the CDR3 DNA reads TGTGCCAGCAGTTACTCGGACTGGCCCGACACAGATACGCAGTATTTT.

V is TRBV9 and J is TRBJ2-5; D is perhaps TRBD2 (6 bases). The CDR3 covers 12 residues. V lost 5 bases and J 4 bases, leaving 9 bases between the germline ends. CDR1 is SGDLS, CDR2 YYNGEE, per germline. The CDR3 spells CASSRGSETQYF. CDR3 nucleotide sequence: TGTGCCAGCAGTCGGGGGTCAGAGACCCAGTACTTC.

This clone showed up just once. The chain couples TRBV13 to TRBJ2-2; tentatively, D is TRBD1 or TRBD2 (6 bases each). V lost 5 bases, J lost 5 bases, and 21 bases lay in between. The CDR3 has 17 residues. Looked up from germline, CDR1 is PRHDT and CDR2 is FYEKMQ (reference sequence). In DNA form, the CDR3 reads TGTGCCAGCAGCCCAGGGGTGTACAGGGACTTTACCGGGGAGCTGTTTTTT. Translated: CASSPGVYRDFTGELFF.

This chain uses TRBV18 with TRBJ1-4; 9 bases are a match to TRBD1. The CDR3 has 16 amino acids. CDR1 KGHSH and CDR2 LQKENI come from the germline V gene. The V segment lost 0 bases and the J segment 7 bases; nucleotides outside the gene matches: 6. CDR3 in DNA: TGTGCCAGCTCACCACCTCCGACAGGGGGAGGTGAAAAACTGTTTTTT. It translates to CASSPPPTGGGEKLFF.

The V and J genes are TRBV7-3 and TRBJ2-2, with TRBD2 identical over 16 bases. Germline V gene data show CDR1 as SGHTA and CDR2 as FQGTGA. CDR3 length: 18 amino acids. The trim removed 4 bases at V and 5 bases at J, leaving 7 bases unmatched. The CDR3 DNA sequence: TGTGCCAGCAGCTCCCCGGGACTAGCGGGGGGGAAAACCGGGGAGCTGTTTTTT. This translates into CASSSPGLAGGKTGELFF.

The CDR3 is CASSVAGVNQPQHF. CDR3 nucleotide sequence: TGTGCCAGCAGCGTAGCAGGGGTCAATCAGCCCCAGCATTTT. The chain is built from TRBV9 and TRBJ1-5, with a weak D call TRBD1 (6 bases). Germline CDR1 and CDR2: SGDLS and YYNGEE. The CDR3 length is 14 residues. V shed 0 bases and J shed 3 bases, with 7 bases lying between them.

The chain carries TRBV7-3 and TRBJ2-5; D tentatively fits TRBD1 or TRBD2 (5 bases each). From germline, CDR1 is SGHTA and CDR2 FQGTGA. The CDR3 runs to 13 residues. Trimming removed 4 bases from V and 5 bases from J, with 11 bases in between. The CDR3 nucleotides read TGTGCCAGCAGCTGGGACGGGGAGGAGACCCAGTACTTC. Translated: CASSWDGEETQYF.